The 18 T cell receptor beta chains given below trace back to one sample, sequenced in a study of Graves' ophthalmopathy and Graves' hyperthyroidism. Beta-chain TCR CDR3 regions were amplified from RNA transcripts. The authors performed first-round RT-PCR with HTBI primers and then a second-round multiplex PCR. In TCRdb, the multiplex PCR reads were re-called with MiXCR into one record per CDR3 protein. This table holds nearly 400,000 distinct CDR3 sequences, roughly 18% found once. The specimen was peripheral blood. Receptor source: a woman aged 18-29 years with Graves' ophthalmopathy.

At least ten counts were recorded for this clonotype. V usage is TRBV7-9 and J usage is TRBJ1-2, with D possibly being TRBD1 (6 bases). The CDR3 spans 15 residues. Germline values: CDR1 SEHNR, CDR2 FQNEAQ (reference sequence). Trimming removed 6 bases at V and 6 bases at J, with 20 bases between. The CDR3 reads CASSFTLTGRDGYTF. In nucleotides, the CDR3 is TGTGCCAGCAGTTTTACCCTAACAGGGCGCGATGGCTACACCTTC.

This clonotype was counted ten times or more. The chain links TRBV29-1 to TRBJ2-7, with D possibly being TRBD1 (6 bases). The germline V gene has CDR1 SQVTM and CDR2 ANQGSEA. Trimming shortened V by 4 bases and J by 1 base, and 11 bases separated the two germline ends. CDR3 size: 13 residues. This CDR3 reads CSVGTGPSYEQYF. The CDR3 DNA is TGCAGCGTTGGTACAGGGCCATCCTACGAGCAGTACTTC.

This clonotype turned up a few times. V usage is TRBV3-1 and J usage is TRBJ2-4; TRBD2 matches 9 bases. After removal of 8 bases from V and 0 bases from J, the junction contained 5 bases not matched to a gene. This CDR3 is 15 amino acids long. The germline gives CDR1 LGHDT, CDR2 YNNKEL (reference sequence). The CDR3 coding sequence is TGTGCCAGCCTACTAGCGGGTTTAGCCAAAAACATTCAGTACTTC. This translates into CASLLAGLAKNIQYF.

In its sample, this clonotype was seen many times. V usage is TRBV6-1 and J usage is TRBJ2-6; no clear D gene. This CDR3 is 16 amino acids long. Germline CDR1 is MNHNS and CDR2 is SASEGT. V was clipped by 6 bases and J by 0 bases, with 12 bases between them. The CDR3 loop is CASSPRPDSGANVLTF. Written as DNA, the CDR3 is TGTGCCAGCAGCCCCAGGCCAGACTCTGGGGCCAACGTCCTGACTTTC.

This clonotype was detected ten times or more. V and J are TRBV6-2 or TRBV6-3 and TRBJ1-5, with 8 bases identical to TRBD1. Per the germline V gene, CDR1 is MNHEY and CDR2 is SVGEGT. J lost 6 bases, V lost 6 bases, and 7 bases had no gene match. The CDR3 contains 14 residues. CDR3 bases: TGTGCCAGCAGGAACACAGGGGGGACTCAGCCCCAGCATTTT. Protein sequence: CASRNTGGTQPQHF.

There are many counts of this clonotype. The chain combines TRBV6-5 with TRBJ2-5; no reliable D call. CDR3 length: 15 amino acids. Germline values: CDR1 MNHEY, CDR2 SVGAGI. The V and J ends lost 2 bases and 2 bases respectively, with 12 bases between them. CDR3 loop: CASSYISTEQETQYF. In DNA form, the CDR3 reads TGTGCCAGCAGTTACATATCCACGGAGCAAGAGACCCAGTACTTC.

This clonotype was seen at least ten times. J is TRBJ2-7 and V is TRBV7-3; 8 bases match TRBD1. Germline V CDR1 and CDR2: SGHTA, FQGTGA. The CDR3 loop spans 19 amino acids. Losses at the gene ends were 1 base for V and 6 bases for J; bases not matched to a gene: 20. The CDR3: CASSLRWWAPTGAQSEQYF. As DNA, the CDR3 is TGTGCCAGCAGCTTAAGGTGGTGGGCACCGACAGGGGCGCAATCCGAGCAGTACTTC.

This clonotype was found many times. The CDR3 coding sequence is TGTGCCAGCAGCTCACCGGACCAAGGGATATTACAGCAGTACTTC. Protein: CASSSPDQGILQQYF. The genes are TRBV7-8 and TRBJ2-7; D call uncertain. V was clipped by 4 bases and J by 8 bases, with 21 bases between them. Looked up from germline, CDR1 is SGHVS and CDR2 is FQNEAQ. The CDR3 extends over 15 amino acids.

This clonotype was found many times. The chain has TRBV14 and TRBJ2-7, with D possibly being TRBD2 (6 bases). The CDR3 has 13 amino acids. Trimming left V 3 bases short and J 9 bases short, with 15 bases between. CDR1 is SGHDN, CDR2 FVKESK, per germline. The CDR3 reads CASSQGDSKRQYF. The CDR3 coding sequence is TGTGCCAGCAGCCAGGGGGACTCGAAGAGGCAGTACTTC.

This chain uses TRBV12-3 or TRBV12-4 with TRBJ1-1, with 7 bases matching TRBD1. The CDR3 has 14 amino acids. After removal of 6 bases from V and 1 base from J, the junction contained 5 bases not matched to a gene. The CDR3 coding sequence is TGTGCCAGCAGGTGGGACAGCAAGAACACTGAAGCTTTCTTT. Translation: CASRWDSKNTEAFF.

This clonotype appeared many times. The chain employs TRBV29-1 and TRBJ1-1; D gene ambiguous. Germline loops: CDR1 SQVTM, CDR2 ANQGSEA. The CDR3 consists of 15 residues. V shed 3 bases and J shed 4 bases, with 18 bases lying between them. CDR3 loop: CSVEPGPPRTTEAFF. For the CDR3, the DNA is TGCAGCGTTGAGCCCGGGCCCCCACGGACCACTGAAGCTTTCTTT. Full variable domain (outside the CDR3, taken from reference TRBV29-1 and TRBJ1-1): SAVISQKPSRDICQRGTSLTIQCQVDSQVTMMFWYRQQPGQSLTLIATANQGSEATYESGFVIDKFPISRPNLTFSTLTVSNMSPEDSSIYLCSVEPGPPRTTEAFFGQGTRLTVV.

This clonotype was seen repeatedly, ten times or more. The chain recombines TRBV7-8 with TRBJ1-5; D gene unclear. Germline V gene sequence: CDR1 SGHVS, CDR2 FQNEAQ. V lost 7 bases to trimming and J lost 0 bases, with 13 bases between them. CDR3 length: 15 amino acids. CDR3 nucleotides: TGTGCCAGCACCCCGTACCGATATAGCAATCAGCCCCAGCATTTT. Protein: CASTPYRYSNQPQHF.

This chain joins TRBV6-1 and TRBJ2-7; 8 bases are a match to TRBD1. Germline V gives CDR1 MNHNS, CDR2 SASEGT. The CDR3 consists of 13 residues. Trimming took 7 bases from V and 0 from J; bases not matched to a gene: 2. The CDR3 is CASTDRGSYEQYF. The CDR3 nucleotides read TGTGCCAGCACAGACAGGGGCTCCTACGAGCAGTACTTC.

This sequence joins TRBV7-6 and TRBJ1-1; a weak D match, TRBD1 (5 bases). CDR3 length: 15 residues. Trimming removed 5 bases from V and 1 base from J, with 14 bases in between. Germline V gives CDR1 SGHVS, CDR2 FNYEAQ. CDR3 sequence: CASSLEAGTNTEAFF. CDR3 sequence (DNA): TGTGCCAGCAGCCTAGAGGCGGGGACGAACACTGAAGCTTTCTTT. Supplemented by reference TRBV7-6 and TRBJ1-1, the full variable domain reads GAGVSQSPRYKVTKRGQDVALRCDPISGHVSLYWYRQALGQGPEFLTYFNYEAQQDKSGLPNDRFSAERPEGSISTLTIQRTEQRDSAMYRCASSLEAGTNTEAFFGQGTRLTVV.

This clonotype was observed at least ten times. The J gene is TRBJ1-1, the V gene TRBV13; no reliable D call. CDR3 size: 10 residues. The V end lost 2 bases, the J end lost 5 bases, and 0 bases lay between the germline ends. Germline V gene sequence: CDR1 PRHDT, CDR2 FYEKMQ (reference sequence). CDR3 residues: CASSLTEAFF. The CDR3 DNA follows: TGTGCCAGCAGCTTAACTGAAGCTTTCTTT.

This clonotype was seen repeatedly, ten times or more. The V call is TRBV5-1, the J call TRBJ2-7; D perhaps matches TRBD1 (6 bases). The V end lost 0 bases, the J end lost 6 bases, and 19 bases lay between the germline ends. The length of the CDR3 is 16 residues. Germline-derived CDR1 and CDR2 are SGHRS and YFSETQ. DNA of the CDR3: TGCGCCAGCAGCTTGGCGGTGGACAGCCGAGGGAGCGAGCAGTACTTC. Its protein product is CASSLAVDSRGSEQYF.

The table lists this clonotype with many counts. The CDR3 DNA is TGTGCCAGCAGTTGGACAGATAATCAGCCCCAGCATTTT. Its protein is CASSWTDNQPQHF. This chain joins TRBV28 and TRBJ1-5, with a possible D match to TRBD1 (6 bases). The CDR3 is 13 amino acids. Germline CDR1 and CDR2: MDHEN and SYDVKM. Trimming stripped 4 bases from V and 4 bases from J, with 8 bases between.

This clonotype was observed many times. V and J are TRBV19 and TRBJ1-5, with TRBD1 matching 10 bases. The CDR3 is 16 amino acids. CDR1 is LNHDA and CDR2 is SQIVND in the germline V gene (reference sequence). V lost 7 bases to trimming and J lost 1 base; unmatched junction nucleotides: 7. The CDR3 is CASTDRGLRSNQPQHF. The CDR3 DNA is TGTGCCAGTACCGACAGGGGGCTCAGGAGCAATCAGCCCCAGCATTTT.